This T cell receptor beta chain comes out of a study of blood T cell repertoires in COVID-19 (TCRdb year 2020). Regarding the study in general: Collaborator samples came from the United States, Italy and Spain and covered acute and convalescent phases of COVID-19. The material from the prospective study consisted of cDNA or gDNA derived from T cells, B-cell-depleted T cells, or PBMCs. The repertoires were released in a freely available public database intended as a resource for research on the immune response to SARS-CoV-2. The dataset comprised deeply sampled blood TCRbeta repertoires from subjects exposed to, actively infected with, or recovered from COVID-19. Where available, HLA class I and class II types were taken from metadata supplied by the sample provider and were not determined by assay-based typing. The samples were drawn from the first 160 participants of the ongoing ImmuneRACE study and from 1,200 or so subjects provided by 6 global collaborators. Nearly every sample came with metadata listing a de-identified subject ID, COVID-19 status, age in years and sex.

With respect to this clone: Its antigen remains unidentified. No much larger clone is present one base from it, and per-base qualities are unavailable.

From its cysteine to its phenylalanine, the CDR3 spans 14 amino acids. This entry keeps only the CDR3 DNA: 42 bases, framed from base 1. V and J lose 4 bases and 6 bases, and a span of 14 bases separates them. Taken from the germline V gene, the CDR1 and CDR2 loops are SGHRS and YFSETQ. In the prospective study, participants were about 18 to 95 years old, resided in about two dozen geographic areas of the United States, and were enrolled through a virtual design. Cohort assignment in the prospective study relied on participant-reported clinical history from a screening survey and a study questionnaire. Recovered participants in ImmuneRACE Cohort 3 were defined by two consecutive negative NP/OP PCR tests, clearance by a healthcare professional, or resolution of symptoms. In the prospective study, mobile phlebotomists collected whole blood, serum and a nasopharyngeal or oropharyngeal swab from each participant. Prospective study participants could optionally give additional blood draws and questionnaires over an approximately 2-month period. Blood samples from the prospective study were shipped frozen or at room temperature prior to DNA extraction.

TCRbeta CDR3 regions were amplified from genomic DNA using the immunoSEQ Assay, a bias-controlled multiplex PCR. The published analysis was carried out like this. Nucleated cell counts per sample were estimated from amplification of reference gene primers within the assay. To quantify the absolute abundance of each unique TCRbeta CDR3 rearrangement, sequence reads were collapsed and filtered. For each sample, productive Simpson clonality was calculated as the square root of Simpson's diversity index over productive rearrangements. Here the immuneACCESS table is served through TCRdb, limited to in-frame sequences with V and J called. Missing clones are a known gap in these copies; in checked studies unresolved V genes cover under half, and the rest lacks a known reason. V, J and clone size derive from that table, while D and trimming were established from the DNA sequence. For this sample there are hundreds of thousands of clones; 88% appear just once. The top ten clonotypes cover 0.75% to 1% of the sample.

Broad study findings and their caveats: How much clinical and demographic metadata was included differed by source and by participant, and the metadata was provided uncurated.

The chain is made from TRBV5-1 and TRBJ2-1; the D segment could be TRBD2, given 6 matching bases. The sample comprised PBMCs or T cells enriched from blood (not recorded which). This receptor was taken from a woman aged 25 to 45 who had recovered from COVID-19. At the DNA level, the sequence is TGCGCCAGCAGCCGAGATATGGGGGGCAATGAGCAGTTCTTC. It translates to CASSRDMGGNEQFF.